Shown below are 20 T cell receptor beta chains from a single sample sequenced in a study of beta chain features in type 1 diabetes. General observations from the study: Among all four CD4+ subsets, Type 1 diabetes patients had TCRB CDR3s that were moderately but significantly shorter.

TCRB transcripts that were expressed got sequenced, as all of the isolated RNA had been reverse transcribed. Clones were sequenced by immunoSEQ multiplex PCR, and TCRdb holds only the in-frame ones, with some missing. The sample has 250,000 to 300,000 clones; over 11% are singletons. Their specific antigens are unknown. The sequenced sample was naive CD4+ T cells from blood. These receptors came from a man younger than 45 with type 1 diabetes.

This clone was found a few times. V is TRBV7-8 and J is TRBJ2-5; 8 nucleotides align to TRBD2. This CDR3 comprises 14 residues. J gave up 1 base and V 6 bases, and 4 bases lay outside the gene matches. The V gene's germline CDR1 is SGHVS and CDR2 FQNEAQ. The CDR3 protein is CASRIGTSQETQYF. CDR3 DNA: TGTGCCAGCAGAATCGGGACTAGCCAAGAGACCCAGTACTTC.

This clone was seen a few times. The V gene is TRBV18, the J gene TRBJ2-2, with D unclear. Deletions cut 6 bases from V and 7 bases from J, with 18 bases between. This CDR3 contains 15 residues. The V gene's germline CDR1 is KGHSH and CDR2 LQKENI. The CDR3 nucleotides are TGTGCCAGCTCCAGTTTCGAGACAATCATCGGGGAGCTGTTTTTT. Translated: CASSSFETIIGELFF.

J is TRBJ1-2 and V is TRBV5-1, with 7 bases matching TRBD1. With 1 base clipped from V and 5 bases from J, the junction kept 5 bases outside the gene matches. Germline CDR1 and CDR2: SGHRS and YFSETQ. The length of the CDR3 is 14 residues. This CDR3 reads CASSLQGERYGYTF. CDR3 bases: TGCGCCAGCAGCTTGCAGGGGGAGCGATATGGCTACACCTTC.

The CDR3 sequence: CASSSDRGSYEQYF. The DNA of the CDR3 is TGTGCCAGCAGCTCAGACAGGGGATCCTACGAGCAGTACTTC. The chain recombines TRBV7-9 with TRBJ2-7, with 8 bases aligning to TRBD1. CDR3 length: 14 residues. V was pared by 4 bases and J by 1 base, with 3 bases of the junction left unmatched. Germline loops: CDR1 SEHNR, CDR2 FQNEAQ (reference sequence).

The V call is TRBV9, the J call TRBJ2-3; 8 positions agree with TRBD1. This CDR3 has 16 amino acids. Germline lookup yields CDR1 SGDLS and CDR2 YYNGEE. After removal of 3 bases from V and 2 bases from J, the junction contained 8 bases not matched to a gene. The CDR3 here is CASSASGTGYTDTQYF. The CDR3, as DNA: TGTGCCAGCAGCGCCTCCGGGACAGGCTACACAGATACGCAGTATTTT.

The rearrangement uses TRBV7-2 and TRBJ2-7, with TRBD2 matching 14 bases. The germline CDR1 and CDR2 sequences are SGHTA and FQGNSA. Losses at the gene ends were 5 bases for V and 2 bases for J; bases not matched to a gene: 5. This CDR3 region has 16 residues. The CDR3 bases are TGTGCCAGCAGCCGGACTAGCGGGAGGAGCGCCTACGAGCAGTACTTC. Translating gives CASSRTSGRSAYEQYF.

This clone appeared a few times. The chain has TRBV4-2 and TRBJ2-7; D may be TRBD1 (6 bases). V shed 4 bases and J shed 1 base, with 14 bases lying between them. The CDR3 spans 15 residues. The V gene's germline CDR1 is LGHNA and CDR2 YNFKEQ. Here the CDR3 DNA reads TGTGCCAGCAGCCCGGACAGCTCCGGGTCCTACGAGCAGTACTTC. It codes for CASSPDSSGSYEQYF.

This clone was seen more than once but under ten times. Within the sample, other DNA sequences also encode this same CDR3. The DNA of the CDR3 is TGTGCCAGCAGCAGGGACAGCCAAGAGACCCAGTACTTC. As protein: CASSRDSQETQYF. The chain combines TRBV2 with TRBJ2-5, with 7 positions matching TRBD1. There are 13 residues in the CDR3. V dropped 6 bases and J dropped 1; count of bases not matched to a gene: 2. CDR1 and CDR2 (germline): SNHLY, FYNNEI.

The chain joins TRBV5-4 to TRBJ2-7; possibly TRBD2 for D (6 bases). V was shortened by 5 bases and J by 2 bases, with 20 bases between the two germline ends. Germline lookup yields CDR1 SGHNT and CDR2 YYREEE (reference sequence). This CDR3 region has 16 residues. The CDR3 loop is CASRSLPGLQPYEQYF. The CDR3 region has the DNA TGTGCCAGCAGATCTTTACCGGGACTCCAACCCTACGAGCAGTACTTC.

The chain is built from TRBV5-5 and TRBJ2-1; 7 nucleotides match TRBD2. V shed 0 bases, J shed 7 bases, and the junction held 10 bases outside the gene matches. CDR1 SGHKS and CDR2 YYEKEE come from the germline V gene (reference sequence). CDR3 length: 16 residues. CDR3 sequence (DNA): TGTGCCAGCAGCTTGGTGGTCGCGGGAGTGCTTAATGAGCAGTTCTTC. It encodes CASSLVVAGVLNEQFF.

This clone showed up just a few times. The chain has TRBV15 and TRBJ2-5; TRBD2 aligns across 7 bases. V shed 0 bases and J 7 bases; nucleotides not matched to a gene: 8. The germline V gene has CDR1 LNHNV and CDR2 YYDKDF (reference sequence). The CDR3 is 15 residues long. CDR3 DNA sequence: TGTGCCACCAGCAGAGATCGGGAGGACTCGGCGACCCAGTACTTC. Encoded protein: CATSRDREDSATQYF.

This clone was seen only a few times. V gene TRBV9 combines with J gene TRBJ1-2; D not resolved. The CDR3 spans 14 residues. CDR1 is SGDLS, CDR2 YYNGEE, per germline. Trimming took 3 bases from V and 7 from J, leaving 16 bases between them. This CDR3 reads CASSARITPGGYTF. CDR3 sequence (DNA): TGTGCCAGCAGCGCCAGAATTACCCCGGGTGGCTACACCTTC.

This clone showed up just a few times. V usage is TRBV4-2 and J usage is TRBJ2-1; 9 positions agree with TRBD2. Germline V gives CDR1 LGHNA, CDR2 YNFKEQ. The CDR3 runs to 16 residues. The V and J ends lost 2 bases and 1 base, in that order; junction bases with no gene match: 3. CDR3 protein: CASSQPAGGSYNEQFF. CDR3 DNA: TGTGCCAGCAGCCAACCGGCGGGAGGGTCCTACAATGAGCAGTTCTTC.

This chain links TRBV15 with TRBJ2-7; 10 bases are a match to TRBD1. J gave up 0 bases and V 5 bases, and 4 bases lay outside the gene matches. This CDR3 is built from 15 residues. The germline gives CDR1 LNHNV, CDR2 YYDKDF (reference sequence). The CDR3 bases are TGTGCCACCAGCGACGGGGACAGGGGCTCCTACGAGCAGTACTTC. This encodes CATSDGDRGSYEQYF.

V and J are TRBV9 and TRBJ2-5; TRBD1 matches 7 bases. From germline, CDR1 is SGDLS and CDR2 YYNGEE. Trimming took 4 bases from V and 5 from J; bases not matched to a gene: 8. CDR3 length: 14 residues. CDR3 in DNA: TGTGCCAGCAGCCCGACAGGGATGGAGGAGACCCAGTACTTC. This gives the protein CASSPTGMEETQYF.

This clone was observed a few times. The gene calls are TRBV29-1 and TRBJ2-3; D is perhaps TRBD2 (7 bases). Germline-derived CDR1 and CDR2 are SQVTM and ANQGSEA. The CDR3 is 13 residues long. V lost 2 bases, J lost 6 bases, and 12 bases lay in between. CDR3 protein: CSVERGRGDTQYF. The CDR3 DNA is TGCAGCGTTGAAAGAGGGAGGGGGGATACGCAGTATTTT.

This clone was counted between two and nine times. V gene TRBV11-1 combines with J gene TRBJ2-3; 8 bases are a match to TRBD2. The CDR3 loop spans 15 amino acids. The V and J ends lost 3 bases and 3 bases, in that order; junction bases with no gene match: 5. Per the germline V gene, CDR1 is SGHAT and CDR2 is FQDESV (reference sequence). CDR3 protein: CASSFQAGDTDTQYF. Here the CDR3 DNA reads TGTGCCAGCAGCTTCCAAGCGGGAGATACAGATACGCAGTATTTT.

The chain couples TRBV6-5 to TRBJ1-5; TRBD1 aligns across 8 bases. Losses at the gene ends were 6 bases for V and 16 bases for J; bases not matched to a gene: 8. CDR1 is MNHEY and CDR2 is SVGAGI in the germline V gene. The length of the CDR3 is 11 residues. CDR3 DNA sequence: TGTGCCAGCAGCCCCGGGACAGGCCTCCATTTT. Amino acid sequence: CASSPGTGLHF.

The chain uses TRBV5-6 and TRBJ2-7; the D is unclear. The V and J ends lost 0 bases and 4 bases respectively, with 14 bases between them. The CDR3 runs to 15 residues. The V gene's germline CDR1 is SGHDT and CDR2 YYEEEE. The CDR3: CASSLAVIAEYEQYF. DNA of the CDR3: TGTGCCAGCAGCTTGGCCGTGATAGCAGAGTACGAGCAGTACTTC.

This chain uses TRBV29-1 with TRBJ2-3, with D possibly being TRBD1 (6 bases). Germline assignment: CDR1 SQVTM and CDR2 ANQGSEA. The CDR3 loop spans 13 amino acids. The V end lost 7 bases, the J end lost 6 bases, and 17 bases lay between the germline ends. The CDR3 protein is CSASWGLSDTQYF. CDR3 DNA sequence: TGCAGCGCCTCATGGGGGCTCTCGGATACGCAGTATTTT.